This TCR beta chain was captured in a study of blood T cell repertoires in COVID-19. Study in general: PBMCs, B-cell-depleted T cells, or T cells provided the cDNA or gDNA that made up the material.

Original methodology: Amplification of reference gene primers provided the estimated nucleated cell counts. Clones were sequenced by immunoSEQ multiplex PCR, and TCRdb holds only the in-frame ones, with some missing. V and J calls and clone size follow that table, whereas D and trimming were derived from the DNA. The data contain around 150,000 clones, 84% of them singletons. V was clipped by 7 bases and J by 2 bases; unmatched bases: 5. Per the germline V gene, CDR1 is SGHVS and CDR2 is FNYEAQ. The CDR3 totals 14 residues. This TCR came from a man between 65 and 80 years old with acute or convalescent COVID-19. Sequenced material: peripheral blood. The V and J genes are TRBV7-6 and TRBJ2-3; 8 nucleotides agree with TRBD2. CDR3 sequence (DNA): TGTGCCAGCAAACTAGCGGTAAACACAGATACGCAGTATTTT. This codes for CASKLAVNTDTQYF. The variable domain in full, with the rest retrieved from reference TRBV7-6 and TRBJ2-3, is GAGVSQSPRYKVTKRGQDVALRCDPISGHVSLYWYRQALGQGPEFLTYFNYEAQQDKSGLPNDRFSAERPEGSISTLTIQRTEQRDSAMYRCASKLAVNTDTQYFGPGTRLTVL.